This passage covers 6 T cell receptor beta chains from one sample sequenced in a study of shared clonotypes between healthy human individuals. Sequenced by immunoSEQ multiplex PCR; TCRdb stores in-frame clones only, minus some. The top ten hold approximately 1.2% of the sample, which has over a million clones, approximately 96% seen once. The sequenced sample consisted of naive CD4+ T cells sorted from blood. Stated subset: CD45RA+ positively selected. The source is a man under 40 in good health.

The J gene is TRBJ1-1, the V gene TRBV15; D may be TRBD1 (5 bases). The V and J ends lost 4 bases and 4 bases respectively, with 10 bases between them. The CDR3 extends over 13 amino acids. CDR1 is LNHNV, CDR2 YYDKDF, per germline (reference sequence). The CDR3 DNA is TGTGCCACCAGCATCAGGGATAGCACTGAAGCTTTCTTT. Its translation is CATSIRDSTEAFF.

This sequence joins TRBV5-1 and TRBJ2-7; 8 positions match TRBD1. The CDR3 is 15 residues long. V trimming: 0 bases; J trimming: 6 bases; junction bases outside the gene matches: 8. CDR1 SGHRS and CDR2 YFSETQ come from the germline V gene. The DNA for the CDR3 is TGCGCCAGCAGCTTGGAAGGACAGGGATGGGGCGAGCAGTACTTC. Its translation: CASSLEGQGWGEQYF.

The chain carries TRBV28 and TRBJ2-4; maybe TRBD1 (6 bases). This CDR3 region has 13 residues. CDR1 and CDR2 (germline): MDHEN, SYDVKM. Deletions cut 6 bases from V and 8 bases from J, with 14 bases between. This CDR3 is CASRPSGVDIQYF. As DNA, the CDR3 is TGTGCCAGCAGACCCTCAGGGGTGGACATTCAGTACTTC.

The gene calls are TRBV11-2 and TRBJ2-2; 8 nucleotides agree with TRBD1. The J segment lost 3 bases and the V segment lost 4 bases, leaving 4 bases of the junction unmatched. The CDR3 extends over 15 amino acids. Germline CDR1 is SGHAT and CDR2 is FQNNGV. DNA of the CDR3: TGTGCCAGCAGCTCCGGACAGGGCGACACCGGGGAGCTGTTTTTT. Translation gives CASSSGQGDTGELFF.

J is TRBJ2-2 and V is TRBV5-5; D call uncertain. Germline CDR1 and CDR2: SGHKS and YYEKEE (reference sequence). The CDR3 spans 16 residues. V shed 3 bases and J shed 4 bases, with 16 bases lying between them. CDR3 in DNA: TGTGCCAGCAGCTCATTGACCCTGTCCCCCACCGGGGAGCTGTTTTTT. Its protein product is CASSSLTLSPTGELFF.

V is TRBV30 and J is TRBJ2-5, with a possible D match to TRBD1 (8 bases). V was trimmed by 3 bases and J by 4 bases, leaving 15 bases between them. Germline-derived CDR1 and CDR2 are GTSNPN and SVGIG (reference sequence). CDR3 length: 14 amino acids. CDR3 nucleotide sequence: TGTGCCTGGAGCAACACAGGGGGGGCAGAGACCCAGTACTTC. This encodes CAWSNTGGAETQYF.